One and the same sample provided the 9 T cell receptor beta chains below, sequenced in a study of CD8+ T cells in alopecia areata. After isolation, RNA underwent reverse transcription to generate cDNA as the sequencing template. This table comes from immunoSEQ multiplex PCR, and its TCRdb copy is limited to in-frame clones, with some not included. The sample consists of under 350,000 clones, 58% of them appearing once. Treatment indicated: oral pan-JAK inhibitor, 5-10 mg twice daily. The input for sequencing was CD4+ T cells sorted from blood, taken at week 24, from a patient treated with tofacitinib. These receptors were collected from a human donor with alopecia areata.

The chain is built from TRBV28 and TRBJ2-7; possibly TRBD1 for D (7 bases). The V gene lost 7 bases and the J gene lost 4 bases, with 14 bases spanning the gap. Germline lookup yields CDR1 MDHEN and CDR2 SYDVKM. CDR3 size: 13 residues. In DNA form, the CDR3 reads TGTGCCAGCACCCTGGGGGGACAGTACGAGCAGTACTTC. Residues: CASTLGGQYEQYF.

On this clone: Other DNA sequences of this sample code for an identical CDR3. The chain links TRBV30 to TRBJ2-6; D gene unclear. The V gene's germline CDR1 is GTSNPN and CDR2 SVGIG (reference sequence). The CDR3 extends over 15 amino acids. Trimming removed 0 bases from V and 4 bases from J, with 10 bases in between. The chain's CDR3 is CAWSVRISGANVLTF. The CDR3 DNA reads TGTGCCTGGAGTGTACGGATCTCCGGGGCCAACGTCCTGACTTTC.

A few counts support this clone. The genes are TRBV11-2 and TRBJ1-6; D possibly corresponds to TRBD1 (6 bases). With 1 base removed from V and 7 bases from J, the gap between germline ends came to 11 bases. CDR1 is SGHAT and CDR2 is FQNNGV in the germline V gene. The CDR3 length is 15 residues. Here the CDR3 reads CASSLGQGSNSPLHF. The CDR3 DNA follows: TGTGCCAGCAGCTTAGGTCAGGGGTCCAATTCACCCCTCCACTTT. Full variable domain (remainder filled in from reference TRBV11-2 and TRBJ1-6): EAGVAQSPRYKIIEKRQSVAFWCNPISGHATLYWYQQILGQGPKLLIQFQNNGVVDDSQLPKDRFSAERLKGVDSTLKIQPAKLEDSAVYLCASSLGQGSNSPLHFGNGTRLTVT.

This chain uses TRBV5-4 with TRBJ2-7, with TRBD1 as a possible D gene (5 bases). The germline V gene has CDR1 SGHNT and CDR2 YYREEE (reference sequence). Trimming pared 2 bases from V and 2 bases from J, leaving 8 bases between. CDR3 length: 13 amino acids. The CDR3 bases are TGTGCCAGCAGCTTTGGACATACCTACGAGCAGTACTTC. Amino acid sequence: CASSFGHTYEQYF.

This clone has only a few counts. V and J are TRBV27 and TRBJ2-7, with D possibly matching TRBD2 (5 bases). CDR3 size: 11 residues. The germline CDR1 and CDR2 sequences are MNHEY and SMNVEV (reference sequence). Trimming took 4 bases from V and 4 from J, leaving 5 bases between them. CDR3 DNA: TGTGCCAGCAGTTCGGGATACGAGCAGTACTTC. Translation: CASSSGYEQYF.

Here the CDR3 DNA reads TGTGCCAGCAGCTTAATGGCTAGCTGGAGGGATGAGCAGTTCTTC. Amino acids: CASSLMASWRDEQFF. This chain uses TRBV13 with TRBJ2-1; possible D gene TRBD2, 6 bases. CDR1 and CDR2 (germline): PRHDT, FYEKMQ (reference sequence). Between the trimmed V and J ends, which lost 2 bases and 8 bases, there was a span of 16 bases. This CDR3 comprises 15 residues. Full variable domain (rest looked up from reference TRBV13 and TRBJ2-1): AAGVIQSPRHLIKEKRETATLKCYPIPRHDTVYWYQQGPGQDPQFLISFYEKMQSDKGSIPDRFSAQQFSDYHSELNMSSLELGDSALYFCASSLMASWRDEQFFGPGTRLTVL.

This chain connects TRBV4-2 to TRBJ1-3, with D possibly being TRBD1 (5 bases). This CDR3 has 18 amino acids. CDR1 is LGHNA and CDR2 is YNFKEQ in the germline V gene. Deletions cut 0 bases from V and 0 bases from J, with 15 bases between. In DNA form, the CDR3 reads TGTGCCAGCAGCCAAGACCAGGGCGGATCCGTCTCTGGAAACACCATATATTTT. Protein: CASSQDQGGSVSGNTIYF.

This sequence joins TRBV29-1 and TRBJ1-2; D might be TRBD1 (6 bases). Trimming cost V 5 bases and J 6 bases, with 10 bases left between them. CDR1 is SQVTM, CDR2 ANQGSEA, per germline. The CDR3 contains 11 residues. The CDR3 bases are TGCAGCGTTCGTTCAGGGGATGGCTACACCTTC. Translated, it gives CSVRSGDGYTF. The full variable domain, rest sourced from reference TRBV29-1 and TRBJ1-2, is SAVISQKPSRDICQRGTSLTIQCQVDSQVTMMFWYRQQPGQSLTLIATANQGSEATYESGFVIDKFPISRPNLTFSTLTVSNMSPEDSSIYLCSVRSGDGYTFGSGTRLTVV.

The V call is TRBV5-1, the J call TRBJ1-1; D gene uncertain. This CDR3 is built from 13 residues. Germline-derived CDR1 and CDR2 are SGHRS and YFSETQ. Between the trimmed V and J ends, which lost 4 bases and 2 bases, there was a span of 9 bases. CDR3 DNA sequence: TGCGCCAGCAGCAGTGGGGTTAACACTGAAGCTTTCTTT. As protein: CASSSGVNTEAFF.